These T cell receptor beta chains were read from a single sample in a study of CD8+ T cells in alopecia areata. Method: immunoSEQ multiplex PCR; TCRdb's copy keeps in-frame clones and lacks some. The profile shows some 180,000 clones, approximately 53% of them singletons. Sequencing was carried out using CD8+ T cells sorted from blood. These receptors all come from a human donor in good health. The CDR3 runs from the conserved cysteine through the conserved F or W. The D gene is left open where the match is weak. The size of a clone is reported for some rows only, either as once, few or many, or as a class for expanded clones.

V gene	J gene	clone size	D gene	CDR3 DNA	CDR3 protein
TRBV27	TRBJ1-2	few	-	TGTGCCAGCAGTGCCCGGGGCGGCTATGGCTACACCTTC	CASSARGGYGYTF
TRBV5-6	TRBJ1-2	-	-	TGTGCCAGCAGCTTGGTCGCGGGCAGGAACGGCTACACCTTC	CASSLVAGRNGYTF
TRBV27	TRBJ2-7	few	-	TGTGCCAGCAGGGGTTCGGGGAGCTCCTACGAGCAGTACTTC	CASRGSGSSYEQYF
TRBV5-5	TRBJ1-2	-	-	TGTGCCAGCAGCTTGGGCAGGGGTGTACTCTACACCTTC	CASSLGRGVLYTF
TRBV29-1	TRBJ1-4	-	-	TGCAGCGTTGGCGGTGGGGAAGGGCTGTTTTTT	CSVGGGEGLFF
TRBV15	TRBJ1-4	-	-	TGTGCCACCAGCAGAGAAAGAGGGCTAAATGAAAAACTGTTTTTT	CATSRERGLNEKLFF
TRBV7-6	TRBJ1-5	-	-	TGTGCCAGCAGCTTAGCGGTGACTAATCAGCCCCAGCATTTT	CASSLAVTNQPQHF
TRBV21-1	TRBJ2-1	-	-	TGTGCCAGCAGCAAATGGGGACGGATTTTGTTGTTCTTC	CASSKWGRILLFF
TRBV23-1	TRBJ2-7	-	TRBD1	TGCGCCAGCAGGCTACCGGGACAGTTCTACGAGCAGTACTTC	CASRLPGQFYEQYF
TRBV7-9	TRBJ1-1	-	-	TGTGCCAGCAGCCCCGGGGAAGCCGCTTTCTTT	CASSPGEAAFF
TRBV5-6	TRBJ1-1	few	-	TGTGCCAGCAGCCCGGAGACGGCAGGACGGAGTGCTGAAGCTTTCTTT	CASSPETAGRSAEAFF
TRBV6-1	TRBJ2-3	few	-	TGTGCCAGCAGTGAAGGGGGACTCAGCACAGATACGCAGTATTTT	CASSEGGLSTDTQYF
TRBV11-2	TRBJ2-5	-	-	TGTGCCAGCAGCGCCGGGACGGCTCAAGAGACCCAGTACTTC	CASSAGTAQETQYF
TRBV30	TRBJ2-3	-	TRBD1	TGTGCCTGGAGCGAGACGCAATGGGACAGGGGTGGCGGAGATACGCAGTATTTT	CAWSETQWDRGGGDTQYF
TRBV29-1	TRBJ2-1	few	-	TGCAGCGTTCCCTCAATGGGGGCGGGGGAGCCATCCAATGAGCAGTTCTTC	CSVPSMGAGEPSNEQFF
TRBV5-1	TRBJ1-1	-	-	TGCGCCAGCAGGGATGATAACCAGCGGTTAGCTGAAGCTTTCTTT	CASRDDNQRLAEAFF
TRBV7-9	TRBJ2-5	-	TRBD1	TGTGCCAGCAGCTTCTGGGACAGTGCGAAGGCCCAGTACTTC	CASSFWDSAKAQYF
TRBV4-1	TRBJ2-7	-	-	TGCGCCAGCAGCCTACAGGAGACCTACGAGCAGTACTTC	CASSLQETYEQYF
TRBV30	TRBJ2-7	-	-	TGTGCCTGGAGTCCACGTTTAGCGGCCTACGAGCAGTACTTC	CAWSPRLAAYEQYF
TRBV6-5	TRBJ2-3	-	TRBD2	TGTGCCAGCAGTTCCGGACTAGCGGTCACAGATACGCAGTATTTT	CASSSGLAVTDTQYF
TRBV13	TRBJ1-2	-	TRBD1	TGTGCCAGCAGCTCCAGGGGGTCGGGGGGTGGCTACACCTTC	CASSSRGSGGGYTF
TRBV7-9	TRBJ2-3	-	TRBD1	TGTGCCAGCAGCTCTTGGCTGTTGGGACAGGGAGTTGATACGCAGTATTTT	CASSSWLLGQGVDTQYF
TRBV6-5	TRBJ2-1	-	TRBD1	TGTGCCAGCAGAAACAACAGGGGGCCCAGTAATGAGCAGTTCTTC	CASRNNRGPSNEQFF
TRBV4-1	TRBJ1-5	-	-	TGCGCCAGCAGCGGTCGGGGGGATAGCAATCAGCCCCAGCATTTT	CASSGRGDSNQPQHF
TRBV5-1	TRBJ2-2	-	-	TGCGCCAGCAGCCCACGTCCGGCCGGGGAGCTGTTTTTT	CASSPRPAGELFF
TRBV7-2	TRBJ1-5	-	-	TGTGCCAGCAGCCCACAGGGCCGCAATCAGCCCCAGCATTTT	CASSPQGRNQPQHF
TRBV9	TRBJ2-5	-	TRBD1	TGTGCCAGCAGCCCAGTCGGACAGGGGCGCCAAGAGACCCAGTACTTC	CASSPVGQGRQETQYF
TRBV7-8	TRBJ2-1	-	TRBD1	TGTGCCAGCAGCTTCCTAGCCTCAGGGGGCAATGAGCAGTTCTTC	CASSFLASGGNEQFF
TRBV15	TRBJ2-5	once	-	TGTGCCACCAGCAGAGTGACCCAAGAGACCCAGTACTTC	CATSRVTQETQYF
TRBV25-1	TRBJ1-4	-	-	TGTGCCAGCAGAGCTGAAAAACTGTTTTTT	CASRAEKLFF
TRBV10-2	TRBJ1-6	-	-	TGCGCCAGCAGTGAGTCTTTAGGAGGATTAAATTCACCCCTCCACTTT	CASSESLGGLNSPLHF
TRBV2	TRBJ2-7	-	-	TGTGCCAGCAGTGACAGGTCGTTCAGCTCCTACGAGCAGTACTTC	CASSDRSFSSYEQYF
TRBV9	TRBJ2-7	-	-	TGTGCCAGCAGCGTAGGAGAAAGGGGCTACGAGCAGTACTTC	CASSVGERGYEQYF
TRBV7-2	TRBJ2-3	-	-	TGTGCGAGCAGGTTGACGGATACGCAGTATTTT	CASRLTDTQYF
TRBV25-1	TRBJ2-2	-	-	TGTGCCAGCAGTGAATCCTACGGGTCGGGGGAGCTGTTTTTT	CASSESYGSGELFF
TRBV7-9	TRBJ2-5	few	-	TGTGCCAGCAGCTCCGGGGTCCAAGAGACCCAGTACTTC	CASSSGVQETQYF
TRBV29-1	TRBJ2-1	few	TRBD1	TGCAGCGGGGACGGGACAGACTACAATGAGCAGTTCTTC	CSGDGTDYNEQFF
TRBV5-1	TRBJ1-1	-	TRBD1	TGCGCCAGCAGCCTCGGACAGGGGAGGACTGAAGCTTTCTTT	CASSLGQGRTEAFF
TRBV29-1	TRBJ2-3	-	-	TGCAGCGGTAGGACGGAGCCAAATACGCAGTATTTT	CSGRTEPNTQYF
TRBV25-1	TRBJ2-5	few	-	TGTGCCAGCAGTGGGGTGCTAGAGACCCAGTACTTC	CASSGVLETQYF
TRBV2	TRBJ2-7	few	-	TGTGCCAGCGTGGGGGGAACCGACTACGAGCAGTACTTC	CASVGGTDYEQYF
TRBV10-1	TRBJ2-3	once	TRBD2	TGCGCCAGCAGTGACCGGGGGGGGTACACAGATACGCAGTATTTT	CASSDRGGYTDTQYF
TRBV27	TRBJ2-7	-	-	TGTGCCAGCAGTGACTACGGGACCTCCTACGAGCAGTACTTC	CASSDYGTSYEQYF
TRBV6-5	TRBJ2-7	-	TRBD2	TGTGCCAGCAGTTTAGCGCTAGCGGGGGACGAGCAGTACTTC	CASSLALAGDEQYF
TRBV4-1	TRBJ1-4	once	-	TGCGCCAGCAGCCAAGAGGTTTTGGACAGACGAAATGAAAAACTGTTTTTT	CASSQEVLDRRNEKLFF
TRBV29-1	TRBJ2-1	few	-	TGCAGCGTCGCTCAAGGTGGGAAGTTCTTC	CSVAQGGKFF
TRBV29-1	TRBJ1-5	-	-	TGCAGCGCAAGGACGGGCTTTAATCAGCCCCAGCATTTT	CSARTGFNQPQHF
TRBV27	TRBJ1-2	-	-	TGTGCCAGCAGTTTTGGCAACCTCGTAGGCTACACCTTC	CASSFGNLVGYTF